The sequence of this T cell receptor (beta chain) was determined in a study of T cell changes during pregnancy in multiple sclerosis. The CDR3 sequence is 14 residues long. Trimming left V 4 bases short and J 6 bases short, with 15 bases between. Germline V CDR1 and CDR2: SGHVS, FQNEAQ. Measured with immunoSEQ multiplex PCR; TCRdb has only the in-frame clones, and not every one. The sample includes more than 35,000 clones, approximately 90% of them seen just once. V usage is TRBV7-8 and J usage is TRBJ1-1; D is possibly TRBD1 (6 bases). Sequenced here: CD4+ T cells from peripheral blood mononuclear cells, sampled in the third trimester of pregnancy. The clonotype comes from a female donor in good health, enrolled as a control in a pregnancy study. CDR3 bases: TGTGCCAGCAGCTCGTACAGGGAGGGGCCTGAAGCTTTCTTT. Translation: CASSSYREGPEAFF.